Listed below are T cell receptor beta chains from one sample, sequenced in a study of cytomegalovirus exposure and HLA in healthy donors. The table came from immunoSEQ multiplex PCR; TCRdb's copy has only in-frame clones and leaves some out. The table lists some 120,000 clones, approximately 84% of them singletons. The sample comprised PBMCs. These receptors originate from a man aged 50-59 years in good health and CMV-seronegative. CDR3s include the opening cysteine and the closing phenylalanine or tryptophan. Each record gives: CDR3 protein, CDR3 DNA, clone size, D gene, V gene, J gene. A D gene is named only where the DNA matches it firmly. Clone sizes are given selectively: once, few, many, or a class where the clone is expanded.

CASSYDRRGTQYF	TGTGCCAGCAGTTACGACAGAAGGGGGACCCAGTACTTC	NA	NA	TRBV6-6	TRBJ2-5
CASTLGGPSQETQYF	TGTGCCAGCACACTAGGGGGACCCTCACAAGAGACCCAGTACTTC	NA	NA	TRBV2	TRBJ2-5
CASSLDFGTGTDTQYF	TGTGCCAGCAGTTTGGATTTCGGGACAGGGACAGATACGCAGTATTTT	NA	TRBD1	TRBV28	TRBJ2-3
CASQRGYTGELFF	TGTGCCAGCCAGCGGGGATACACCGGGGAGCTGTTTTTT	NA	TRBD2	TRBV9	TRBJ2-2
CASSPSDNYEQYF	TGCGCCAGCAGCCCTTCGGACAACTACGAGCAGTACTTC	once	NA	TRBV5-1	TRBJ2-7
CASSPQSGRTADTQYF	TGTGCCAGCAGCCCACAAAGCGGGAGGACCGCAGATACGCAGTATTTT	NA	TRBD2	TRBV7-2	TRBJ2-3
CASSFRGSRPYNEQFF	TGCGCCAGCAGCTTTCGGGGGAGTCGCCCCTACAATGAGCAGTTCTTC	NA	NA	TRBV5-1	TRBJ2-1
CASSQDSRRGSEQFF	TGCGCCAGCAGCCAAGATAGCAGGCGGGGATCTGAGCAGTTCTTC	NA	NA	TRBV4-3	TRBJ2-1
CASSLVRGGTGELFF	TGTGCCAGCAGCTTGGTTCGGGGGGGCACCGGGGAGCTGTTTTTT	NA	TRBD2	TRBV5-4	TRBJ2-2
CASSLTEHGEQYF	TGTGCCAGCAGCTTAACAGAGCACGGCGAGCAGTACTTC	once	NA	TRBV7-9	TRBJ2-7